Below, one TCR beta chain is given with its context. Antigen unknown. The data were obtained in a study of cytomegalovirus exposure and HLA in healthy donors. Study-wide results and caveats: In vitro confirmation showed three CMV-associated chains to be CMV antigen specific.

The V gene end was trimmed by 4 bases and the J gene end by 7 bases; junction bases not matched to a gene: 6. Looked up from germline, CDR1 is SGHTA and CDR2 is FQGNSA. The CDR3 has 14 residues. Libraries were prepared by immunoSEQ multiplex PCR; TCRdb keeps only in-frame clonotypes and omits some of them. Counted here are fewer than 60,000 clones, around 93% occurring once; the ten biggest clones make up around 1.7%. The TCR originated in a woman aged 18-29 years in good health and CMV-seropositive. The chain employs TRBV7-2 and TRBJ2-5; 10 nucleotides line up with TRBD1. Sample: PBMCs. This CDR3 reads CASSSGTGAGTQYF. In DNA form, the CDR3 reads TGTGCCAGCAGCTCTGGGACAGGGGCTGGGACCCAGTACTTC.